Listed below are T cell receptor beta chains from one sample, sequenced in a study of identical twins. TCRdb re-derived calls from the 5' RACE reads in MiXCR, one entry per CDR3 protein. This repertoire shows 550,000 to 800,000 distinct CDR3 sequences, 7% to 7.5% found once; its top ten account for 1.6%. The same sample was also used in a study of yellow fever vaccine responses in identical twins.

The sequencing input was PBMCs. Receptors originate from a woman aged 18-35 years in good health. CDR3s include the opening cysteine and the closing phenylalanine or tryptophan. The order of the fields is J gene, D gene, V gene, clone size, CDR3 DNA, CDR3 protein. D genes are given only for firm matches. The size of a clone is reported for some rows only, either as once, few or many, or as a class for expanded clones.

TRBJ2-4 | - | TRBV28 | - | TGTGCCAGCAGTTTACAGGGGGGGGAGAAAAACATTCAGTACTTC | CASSLQGGEKNIQYF
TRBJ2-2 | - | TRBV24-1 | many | TGTGCCACCAGTGATTTGACCGCTAGCGAGAACACCGGGGAGCTGTTTTTT | CATSDLTASENTGELFF
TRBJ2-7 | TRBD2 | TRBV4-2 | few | TGTGCCAGCAGCCAGGAAGTAGCGGGGTTTCCCTACGAGCAGTACTTC | CASSQEVAGFPYEQYF
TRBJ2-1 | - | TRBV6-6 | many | TGTGCCAGCAGCGACAATTTCTACAATGAGCAGTTCTTC | CASSDNFYNEQFF
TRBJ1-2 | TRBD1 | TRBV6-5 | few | TGTGCCAGCAGTTACCTCGGACAGGGACCCCTCGACTATGGCTACACCTTC | CASSYLGQGPLDYGYTF
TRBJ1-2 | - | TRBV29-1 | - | TGCAGCGGCCTGAACAGTTATGGCTACACCTTC | CSGLNSYGYTF
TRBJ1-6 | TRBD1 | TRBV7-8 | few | TGTGCCAGCAGCCCGACAGGGGCCTTAAGTGCTTCACCCCTCCACTTT | CASSPTGALSASPLHF
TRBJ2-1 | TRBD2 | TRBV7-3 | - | TGTGCCAGCAGCTTAGGTTATGCGGGAGGGGGCCGCGGAGAGCAGTTCTTC | CASSLGYAGGGRGEQFF
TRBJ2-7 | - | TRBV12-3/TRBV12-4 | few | TGTGCCAGCAGAAAGGACTCGAGCTCCTACGAGCAGTACTTC | CASRKDSSSYEQYF
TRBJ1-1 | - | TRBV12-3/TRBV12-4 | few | TGTGCCAGCAGTCTGGATGCTGGGGTAGGCACTGAAGCTTTCTTT | CASSLDAGVGTEAFF
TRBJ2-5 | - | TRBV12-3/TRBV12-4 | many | TGTGCCAGCAGCCCCCTTATTCCTAAGGAGACCCAGTACTTC | CASSPLIPKETQYF
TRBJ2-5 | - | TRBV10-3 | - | TGTGCCATCAGGGACAACCAAGAGACCCAGTACTTC | CAIRDNQETQYF
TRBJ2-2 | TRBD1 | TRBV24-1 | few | TGTGCCACCAGTAGCGGGACAGGGGGCGGTCTCGGCACCGGGGAGCTGTTTTTT | CATSSGTGGGLGTGELFF
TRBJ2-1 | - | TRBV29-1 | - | TGCAGCGTTGAAGCAGACTACAATGAGCAGTTCTTC | CSVEADYNEQFF
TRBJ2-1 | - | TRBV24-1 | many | TGTGCCACCAGTGATTTGTACACAGGGCCCGGCGAGCAGTTCTTC | CATSDLYTGPGEQFF
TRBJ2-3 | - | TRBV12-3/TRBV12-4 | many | TGTGCCAGCGGCTCTAGCACAGATACGCAGTATTTT | CASGSSTDTQYF
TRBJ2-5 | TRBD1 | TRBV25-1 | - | TGTGCCAGCAGCCGGGACAGACCAAACCAAGAGACCCAGTACTTC | CASSRDRPNQETQYF
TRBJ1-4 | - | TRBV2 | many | TGTGCCAGCAGTGCGACGGGGGGGACTAATGAAAAACTGTTTTTT | CASSATGGTNEKLFF
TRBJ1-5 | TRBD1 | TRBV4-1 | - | TGCGCCAGCAGCCCGACAGGGGACTATCAGCCCCAGCATTTT | CASSPTGDYQPQHF
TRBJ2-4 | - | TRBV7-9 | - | TGTGCCAGCAGCTTAGCGCTGGGAGCCAAAAACATTCAGTACTTC | CASSLALGAKNIQYF
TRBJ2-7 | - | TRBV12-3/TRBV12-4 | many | TGTGCCAGCAGTTTTAGTAAGGACGAGCAGTACTTC | CASSFSKDEQYF
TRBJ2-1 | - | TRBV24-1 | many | TGTGCCACCAGTGATTTGCGCGGGTACGGTCAAGATGAGCAGTTCTTC | CATSDLRGYGQDEQFF
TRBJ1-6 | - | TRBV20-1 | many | TGCAGTGCTGGGGGGGGCCCATTCCCCGCCCTCCACTTT | CSAGGGPFPALHF
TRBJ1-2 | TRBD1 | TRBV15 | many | TGTGCCACTACGCCGGGACAGGGGTACTATGGCTACACCTTC | CATTPGQGYYGYTF
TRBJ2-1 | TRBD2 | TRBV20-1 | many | TGCAGTGCTAGAGGGCGGGAGCTAGGCTACAATGAGCAGTTCTTC | CSARGRELGYNEQFF
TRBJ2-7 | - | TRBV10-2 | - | TGCGCCAGCAGTGAGTCGGGGGCCGCCTACGAGCAGTACTTC | CASSESGAAYEQYF
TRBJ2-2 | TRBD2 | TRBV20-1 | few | TGCAGTGCTAGAGGGACTAGCGGAGTGACCGGGGAGCTGTTTTTT | CSARGTSGVTGELFF
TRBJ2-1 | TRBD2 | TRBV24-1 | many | TGTGCCACCAGTGACCACGGACTAGCGGGGGGGCTTATTGAGCAGTTCTTC | CATSDHGLAGGLIEQFF
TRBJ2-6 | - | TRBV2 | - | TGTGCCAGCAGTTTGATAGTTAATAGGGTCTCTGGGGCCAACGTCCTGACTTTC | CASSLIVNRVSGANVLTF
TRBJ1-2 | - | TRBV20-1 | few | TGCAGTGCTAGGGCCGGGACCGCGGGCTACACCTTC | CSARAGTAGYTF
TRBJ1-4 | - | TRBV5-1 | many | TGCGCCAGCAGCTTGGAGCAGGGACCACTGTTTTTT | CASSLEQGPLFF
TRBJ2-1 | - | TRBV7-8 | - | TGTGCCAGCGGACCCGAGAGAGATTTCCCCTACAATGAGCAGTTCTTC | CASGPERDFPYNEQFF
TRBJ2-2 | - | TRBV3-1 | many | TGTGCCAGCAGCCAACCATTGGCAGCCGGGGAGCTGTTTTTT | CASSQPLAAGELFF
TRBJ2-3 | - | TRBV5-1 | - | TGCGCCAGCAGCTTGTCCTCGACAGAGGCAGATACGCAGTATTTT | CASSLSSTEADTQYF
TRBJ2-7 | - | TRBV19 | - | TGTGCCAGTACGACGCCGACAGCCCGGGGCTACGAGCAGTACTTC | CASTTPTARGYEQYF
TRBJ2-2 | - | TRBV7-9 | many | TGTGCCAGCAGCTCAACGCGAGGGGAGCTGTTTTTT | CASSSTRGELFF
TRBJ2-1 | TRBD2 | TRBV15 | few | TGTGCCACCAGCAGGGGGGGTGCTAGCGGGAGCTACAATGAGCAGTTCTTC | CATSRGGASGSYNEQFF
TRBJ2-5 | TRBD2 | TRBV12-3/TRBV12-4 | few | TGTGCCAGCAACGTAGCGGGGGTAGGGGAGACCCAGTACTTC | CASNVAGVGETQYF